This T cell receptor beta chain was recorded in a study of blood T cell repertoires in COVID-19. On the study more broadly: Samples of COVID-19 (acute and convalescent) were obtained from the United States, Italy and Spain.

Germline V gives CDR1 LNHDA, CDR2 SQIVND (reference sequence). This CDR3 comprises 15 residues. Trimming shortened V by 6 bases and J by 0 bases, and 14 bases separated the two germline ends. The data were produced by immunoSEQ multiplex PCR, yet TCRdb's version contains in-frame clones alone and is incomplete. This sample yields approximately 360,000 clones, of which around four fifths are seen a single time; about 5% belongs to the top ten. V gene TRBV19 combines with J gene TRBJ1-2; weak D call: TRBD1 (5 bases). The sequenced material came from PBMCs or T cells enriched from blood (not recorded which). This receptor was obtained from a woman in her fifties or sixties who had recovered from COVID-19. The DNA of the CDR3 is TGTGCCAGTAGCCTAGGAGGGGCGACTAACTATGGCTACACCTTC. It yields the protein CASSLGGATNYGYTF. The entire variable domain, with the rest obtained from reference TRBV19 and TRBJ1-2, is as follows: DGGITQSPKYLFRKEGQNVTLSCEQNLNHDAMYWYRQDPGQGLRLIYYSQIVNDFQKGDIAEGYSVSREKKESFPLTVTSAQKNPTAFYLCASSLGGATNYGYTFGSGTRLTVV.